This T cell receptor (beta chain) was identified during a study of blood T cell repertoires in COVID-19 (TCRdb year 2020). About the study as a whole: Samples covering the acute and convalescent phases of COVID-19 were provided by collaborators in the United States, Italy and Spain. The material from the prospective study consisted of cDNA or gDNA derived from T cells, B-cell-depleted T cells, or PBMCs. Deeply sampled blood TCRbeta repertoires from subjects exposed to, actively infected with, or recovered from COVID-19 were included in the dataset. The repertoires were released in a freely available public database intended as a resource for research on the immune response to SARS-CoV-2. The samples were drawn from the first 160 participants of the ongoing ImmuneRACE study and from 1,254 subjects provided by 6 global collaborators. A de-identified subject ID, COVID-19 status, age in years and sex were almost always included in the sample metadata. Where available, HLA class I and class II types were taken from metadata supplied by the sample provider and were not determined by assay-based typing.

From the germline V gene (reference sequence), CDR1 is DFQATT and CDR2 is SNEGSKA. V ends up 7 bases short and J 1 base short, with an unmatched junction base count of 6. CDR3 length: 14 amino acids, cysteine to phenylalanine. Only the CDR3 DNA is retained, 42 bases long and in frame from the first base. Another Seattle source contributed samples from volunteer blood donors who had recovered from COVID-19. The collaborating institutions used their own protocols to collect whole blood in K2EDTA tubes. Collaborator samples were shipped for TCRbeta analysis as frozen whole blood, isolated PBMCs, or DNA extracted from either sample type. The research as a whole found: The amount of clinical and demographic metadata varied by source and participant and was provided uncurated.

The immunoSEQ Assay, a bias-controlled multiplex PCR, was used to amplify TCRbeta CDR3 regions from genomic DNA. In the paper's pipeline: Nucleated cell counts per sample were estimated from amplification of reference gene primers within the assay. Sequence reads were collapsed and filtered to measure the absolute abundance of every unique TCRbeta CDR3 rearrangement. Productive Simpson clonality was computed per sample as the square root of Simpson's diversity index over productive rearrangements. In its TCRdb copy, this immuneACCESS table keeps in-frame sequences only and misses some clones. Where compared with another copy, unresolved V genes explain less than half of these, and the others have no known cause. That table gives V, J and clone size, and the DNA gave D and trimming. Recorded for this sample are roughly 220,000 clones; around 82% of them occurred a single time. Jointly, the top ten make up 3% to 3.5% of the sample.

In regard to this clone: This receptor's antigen is unknown. No base-level quality is on record; no much larger clone is a single base apart.

The origin of this receptor is a woman aged 25 to 39 who had recovered from COVID-19. Source material: peripheral blood. Here the chain combines TRBV20-1 and TRBJ1-5, with TRBD1 matching 8 junction bases. The base sequence is TGCAGTGTTAGTTGGACAGGGAGCAATCAGCCCCAGCATTTT. The translation is CSVSWTGSNQPQHF.